This T cell receptor (beta chain) was recorded in a study of T cells after yellow fever vaccination. The study's findings and limits: After the booster, about 95% of CD4 and roughly nine tenths of CD8 primary-response clones were re-detected. Contamination of FACS-sorted repertoires by abundant clonotypes from the bulk population could occur.

The CDR3 runs 11 residues. CDR1 MNHEY and CDR2 SVGEGT come from the germline V gene. Germline trimming cut 8 bases from V and 5 bases from J; bases unmatched to any gene: 1. Concerning this clonotype: Its antigen remains unknown.

For TCR, cDNA came from 5'RACE template switching, which added a universal primer site and UMIs. TCRdb used MiXCR to reprocess the 5' RACE reads, holding one entry per CDR3 protein. The sample consists of under 500,000 distinct CDR3 sequences, around 20% of them appearing once. The gene calls are TRBV6-2 or TRBV6-3 and TRBJ2-3; 7 positions agree with TRBD2. Sequences were derived from PBMCs, sampled before the yellow fever booster vaccination. The TCR sequence derives from a man younger than 35 who received the YFV17D yellow fever vaccine. The CDR3 coding sequence is TGTGCCAGCCAGCGGGGAGATACGCAGTATTTT. Translation: CASQRGDTQYF.